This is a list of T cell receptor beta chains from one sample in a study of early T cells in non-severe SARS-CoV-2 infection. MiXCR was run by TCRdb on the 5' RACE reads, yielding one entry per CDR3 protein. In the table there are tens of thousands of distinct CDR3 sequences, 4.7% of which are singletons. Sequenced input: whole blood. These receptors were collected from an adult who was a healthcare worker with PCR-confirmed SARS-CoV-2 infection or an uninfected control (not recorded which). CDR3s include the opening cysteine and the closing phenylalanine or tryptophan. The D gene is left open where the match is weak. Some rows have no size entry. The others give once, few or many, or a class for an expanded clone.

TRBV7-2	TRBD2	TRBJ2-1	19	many	TGTGCCAGCAGCTACACCGGGACTAGCGGGGGGCGGAGATTGAATGAGCAGTTCTTC	CASSYTGTSGGRRLNEQFF
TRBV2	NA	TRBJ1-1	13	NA	TGTGCCAGCAGAAGAGTGGGGGGCCCTGAAGCTTTCTTT	CASRRVGGPEAFF
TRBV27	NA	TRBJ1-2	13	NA	TGTGCCAGCAGCCGCATGGGCAACTATGGCTACACCTTC	CASSRMGNYGYTF
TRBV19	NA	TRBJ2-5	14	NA	TGTGCCAGTACCCCGGGACCAGCACAAGAGACCCAGTACTTC	CASTPGPAQETQYF
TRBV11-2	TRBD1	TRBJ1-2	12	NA	TGTGCCAGCAGCCAGGGGGACTATGGCTACACCTTC	CASSQGDYGYTF
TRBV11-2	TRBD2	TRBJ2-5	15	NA	TGTGCCAGCAGCTTACGTCCTAGCGGGGAAGAGACCCAGTACTTC	CASSLRPSGEETQYF
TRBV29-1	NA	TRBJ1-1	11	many	TGCAGCGGAGGACACCACACTGAAGCTTTCTTT	CSGGHHTEAFF
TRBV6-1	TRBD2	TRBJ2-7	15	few	TGTGCCAGCACCTCCGTAGCGGGGAACTCCTACGAGCAGTACTTC	CASTSVAGNSYEQYF
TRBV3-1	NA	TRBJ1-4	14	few	TGTGCCAGCAGCCAAGTTTCTATCGGCGAAAAACTGTTTTTT	CASSQVSIGEKLFF
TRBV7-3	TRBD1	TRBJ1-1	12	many	TGTGCCAGCAGCTCACCGGGACAGGGAGCTTTCTTT	CASSSPGQGAFF
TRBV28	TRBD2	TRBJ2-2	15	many	TGTGCCAGCAGTTCTAGCGGAAAGAACACCGGGGAGCTGTTTTTT	CASSSSGKNTGELFF
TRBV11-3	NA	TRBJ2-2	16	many	TGTGCCAGCAGCTATTCCGACTACGCGAACACCGGGGAGCTGTTTTTT	CASSYSDYANTGELFF
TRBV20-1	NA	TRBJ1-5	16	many	TGCAGTGCTAGAGATGTCCGACCCCGGAACGATCAGCCCCAGCATTTT	CSARDVRPRNDQPQHF
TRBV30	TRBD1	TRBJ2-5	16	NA	TGTGCCTGGAGTAACGACTTGACAGGGGGGCAAGAGACCCAGTACTTC	CAWSNDLTGGQETQYF